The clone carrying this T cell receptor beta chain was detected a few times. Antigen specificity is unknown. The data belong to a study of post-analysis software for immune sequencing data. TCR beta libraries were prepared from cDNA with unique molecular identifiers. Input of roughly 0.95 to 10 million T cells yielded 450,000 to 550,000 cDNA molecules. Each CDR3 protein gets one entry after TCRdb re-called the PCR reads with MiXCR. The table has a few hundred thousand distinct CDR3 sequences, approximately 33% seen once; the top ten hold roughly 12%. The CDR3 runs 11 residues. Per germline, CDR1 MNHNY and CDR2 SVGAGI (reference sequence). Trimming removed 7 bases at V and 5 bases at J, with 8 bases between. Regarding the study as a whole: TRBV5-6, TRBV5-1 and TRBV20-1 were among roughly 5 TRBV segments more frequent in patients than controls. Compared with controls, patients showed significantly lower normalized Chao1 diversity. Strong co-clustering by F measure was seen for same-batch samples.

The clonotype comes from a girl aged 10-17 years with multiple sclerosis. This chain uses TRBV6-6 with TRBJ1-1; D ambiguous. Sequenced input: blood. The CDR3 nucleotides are TGTGCCAGCACCGTACGGACTGAAGCTTTCTTT. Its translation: CASTVRTEAFF.